This TCR beta chain was documented in a study of regulatory T cells in long-lasting Graves disease. Whole-study context: With positive TSH receptor antibodies and over 5 years of antithyroid drugs, Graves' disease was considered persistent.

Noted time point: persistent/refractory GD, antithyroid drugs over 5 years with positive TRAb. The TCR library was made from RNA that had been extracted from PBMCs in TRIzol. Patients were enrolled at an endocrinology department in Xi'an, China. Study-level results: Peripheral blood, not thyroid tissue, was the sole material studied.

In building TCR beta libraries, iRepertoire HTBI primers were used together with Arm-PCR of CDR3 regions. TCRdb re-called the multiplex PCR reads through MiXCR, storing one row per CDR3 protein. This sample has fewer than 400,000 distinct CDR3 sequences, with about 20% found just once. This clonotype was counted only a few times. As yet, its antigen is unknown. Per the germline V gene, CDR1 is MDHEN and CDR2 is SYDVKM. This CDR3 is 14 amino acids long. With 2 bases removed from V and 1 base from J, the gap between germline ends came to 7 bases. V gene TRBV28 combines with J gene TRBJ2-3; no clear D. This clonotype was obtained from a female donor with Graves disease. The sample here was peripheral blood mononuclear cells (PBMCs), taken when the disease was refractory, from a patient treated with antithyroid drugs. CDR3: CASSLEAGTDTQYF. As DNA, the CDR3 is TGTGCCAGCAGTTTAGAGGCAGGCACAGATACGCAGTATTTT.